This TCR beta chain was sequenced in a study of blood T cell repertoires in COVID-19. The ends were cut back, 2 bases at V and 5 bases at J, with 6 bases in the middle. This CDR3 region has 13 residues. The germline V gene has CDR1 SEHNR and CDR2 FQNEAQ (reference sequence). Repertoires were generated with immunoSEQ multiplex PCR, while TCRdb's copy carries only in-frame clones and drops some. The profile shows under 150,000 clones, 70% to 90% of them singletons. This clone was detected once. Sequenced: peripheral blood. The clonotype comes from a human donor in a cohort sampled during active COVID-19. The chain recombines TRBV7-9 with TRBJ2-2, with unresolved D. The CDR3 DNA sequence: TGTGCCAGCAGCTTATCCAGGACCGGGGAGCTGTTTTTT. Protein: CASSLSRTGELFF.